Listed here is a single T cell receptor (beta chain). These data are taken from a study of blood T cell repertoires in COVID-19. At the level of the study: Samples of COVID-19 (acute and convalescent) were obtained from the United States, Italy and Spain. The analysed material was cDNA or gDNA that came from T cells, B-cell-depleted T cells, or PBMCs.

Deletions cut 5 bases from V and 7 bases from J, with 6 bases between. Germline lookup yields CDR1 SGHNT and CDR2 YENEEA. The length of the CDR3 is 11 residues. Authors' analysis steps: The assay estimated nucleated cells by amplifying reference gene primers. Sequenced by immunoSEQ multiplex PCR; TCRdb stores in-frame clones only, minus some. V and J calls and clone size are copied from that table; D and trimming were computed from the DNA. The sample records about 72,000 clones, 80% to 95% being singletons. This TCR was recovered from a woman aged 60-70 years with active COVID-19. The sample taken for sequencing was peripheral blood. The V gene is TRBV11-3, the J gene TRBJ2-1, with a possible D match to TRBD1 (6 bases). In DNA, the CDR3 is TGTGCCAGCAGCACAGGGAATGAGCAGTTCTTC. Translating gives CASSTGNEQFF.